What follows are 8 T cell receptor beta chains derived from one specimen sequenced in a study of metastatic and nonmetastatic thyroid tumors. TCRdb re-analyzed the PCR reads using MiXCR. The sample consists of some 23,000 clones, approximately 9.9% of them appearing once. None of the patients had undergone any treatment ahead of thyroid surgery. Sequenced sample: blood. The receptors stem from a female donor with papillary thyroid cancer or a benign thyroid nodule (not recorded which). Some clones in this sample may be carry-over from other donors' samples.

This clone was seen at least ten times. Given a much more abundant clone one base away, this may be a read error. V is TRBV2 and J is TRBJ2-7; D is uncertain. The ends were cut back, 4 bases at V and 1 base at J, with 8 bases in the middle. Per germline, CDR1 SNHLY and CDR2 FYNNEI. CDR3 size: 13 residues. The CDR3 protein is CASSGPFSYEQYF. Here the CDR3 DNA reads TGTGCCAGCAGTGGACCCTTTTCCTACGAGCAGTACTTC.

This clone ranks as medium-sized. One junction end does not reproduce the germline sequence, and a read error may be involved. The J gene is TRBJ2-7, the V gene TRBV28, with a tentative D call TRBD2 (6 bases). CDR3 size: 12 residues. The germline CDR1 and CDR2 sequences are MDHEN and SYDVKM. The DNA of the CDR3 is TGTGCCAGCAGTTTAGCCCGCGGGGAGCTGGACTTC. Translated, it gives CASSLARGELDF.

This clone was seen ten or more times. The J gene is TRBJ2-7, the V gene TRBV20-1; D possibly uses TRBD1 or TRBD2 (5 bases each). Germline values: CDR1 DFQATT, CDR2 SNEGSKA (reference sequence). The CDR3 is made up of 18 amino acids. The V and J ends lost 1 base and 4 bases respectively, with 26 bases between them. CDR3 sequence: CSARAIRGGPSGLYEQYF. The CDR3 nucleotides are TGCAGTGCTAGAGCAATCCGGGGCGGGCCCTCGGGGCTTTACGAGCAGTACTTC.

About this clone: This may come from a read error, since a much larger clone is one base off. This chain connects TRBV19 to TRBJ2-7, with 7 positions matching TRBD1. Germline V gives CDR1 LNHDA, CDR2 SQIVND (reference sequence). The CDR3 has 15 residues. This chain's CDR3 is CASSVEPGQLYEQYF. CDR3 in DNA: TGTGCCAGTAGTGTAGAGCCGGGACAGCTTTACGAGCAGTACTTC.

Comments on this clone: A clone one base away is much larger, so this may be a read error. J is TRBJ2-7 and V is TRBV7-9; D may be TRBD2 (5 bases). Germline values: CDR1 SEHNR, CDR2 FQNEAQ (reference sequence). The CDR3 is made up of 14 amino acids. V was clipped by 5 bases and J by 4 bases, with 15 bases between them. DNA for the CDR3: TGTGCCAGCAGCCGCGACGGGGATCCTTACGAGCAGTACTTC. Its protein is CASSRDGDPYEQYF.

This clone was recorded many times. This could be a read error, since a much larger clone is one nucleotide away. Within the sample, other DNA sequences also encode this same CDR3. V is TRBV27 and J is TRBJ2-6; D is ambiguous. Trimming left V 3 bases short and J 2 bases short, with 11 bases between. The CDR3 consists of 16 residues. Germline V gene lookup returns CDR1 MNHEY and CDR2 SMNVEV (reference sequence). CDR3 sequence: CASSFFPSAGANVLTF. Written as DNA, the CDR3 is TGTGCCAGCAGTTTTTTCCCCTCCGCTGGGGCCAACGTCCTGACTTTC.

On this clone: A much larger clone sits a single nucleotide away, making a read error possible. The rearrangement links TRBV29-1 to TRBJ1-1, with D possibly TRBD1 on 5 matching bases. This CDR3 is built from 12 residues. Germline loops: CDR1 SQVTM, CDR2 ANQGSEA. The V and J ends lost 4 bases and 8 bases respectively, with 14 bases between them. This CDR3 reads CSVARDSDEAFF. CDR3 nucleotides: TGCAGCGTTGCCCGGGACTCTGACGAAGCTTTCTTT.

As regards this clone: A much larger clone is a single base away; this may be a read error. J is TRBJ1-5 and V is TRBV28, with no clear D. This CDR3 contains 15 residues. The germline gives CDR1 MDHEN, CDR2 SYDVKM. The CDR3 reads CASSLRAAGDQPQHF. DNA for the CDR3: TGTGCCAGCAGTTTGCGGGCGGCTGGCGATCAACCCCAGCATTTT.